The 18 T cell receptor beta chains listed next were all sequenced from one sample in a study of cytomegalovirus exposure and HLA in healthy donors. The PCR employed 60 Vbeta primers together with 13 Jbeta primers. The data were produced by immunoSEQ multiplex PCR, yet TCRdb's version contains in-frame clones alone and is incomplete. The repertoire consists of about 120,000 clones, with about 80% occurring once and the leading ten covering about 3%. Sample: PBMCs. Every receptor here comes from a woman in her 40s in good health and CMV-seropositive.

The V gene is TRBV19, the J gene TRBJ1-6; D is unresolved. CDR1 LNHDA and CDR2 SQIVND come from the germline V gene (reference sequence). There are 18 residues in the CDR3. V shed 4 bases and J shed 0 bases, with 16 bases lying between them. CDR3 in amino acids: CASSNPRIVDSYNSPLHF. The CDR3 region has the DNA TGTGCCAGTAGTAATCCTAGGATTGTCGACTCCTATAATTCACCCCTCCACTTT. Looking up the rest from reference TRBV19 and TRBJ1-6 gives the full variable domain: DGGITQSPKYLFRKEGQNVTLSCEQNLNHDAMYWYRQDPGQGLRLIYYSQIVNDFQKGDIAEGYSVSREKKESFPLTVTSAQKNPTAFYLCASSNPRIVDSYNSPLHFGNGTRLTVT.

J is TRBJ2-5 and V is TRBV5-4; 7 nucleotides agree with TRBD1. J lost 2 bases, V lost 6 bases, and 7 bases had no gene match. Germline CDR1 and CDR2: SGHNT and YYREEE (reference sequence). This CDR3 is 14 amino acids long. CDR3 coding DNA: TGTGCCAGCAACTTTGGGACAGAACAAGAGACCCAGTACTTC. The encoded protein is CASNFGTEQETQYF. Looking up the rest from reference TRBV5-4 and TRBJ2-5 gives the full variable domain: ETGVTQSPTHLIKTRGQQVTLRCSSQSGHNTVSWYQQALGQGPQFIFQYYREEENGRGNFPPRFSGLQFPNYSSELNVNALELDDSALYLCASNFGTEQETQYFGPGTRLLVL.

The rearrangement joins TRBV10-3 to TRBJ1-6, with 8 bases aligning to TRBD1. CDR1 is ENHRY and CDR2 is SYGVKD in the germline V gene. J was trimmed by 8 bases and V by 3 bases; bases with no gene match: 3. The CDR3 loop spans 14 amino acids. CDR3 sequence: CAISETGGYSPLHF. CDR3 coding DNA: TGTGCCATCAGTGAAACAGGGGGTTATTCACCCCTCCACTTT.

This rearrangement joins TRBV18 to TRBJ2-7; D perhaps matches TRBD2 (6 bases). The CDR3 spans 13 residues. Germline V CDR1 and CDR2: KGHSH, LQKENI. V was clipped by 11 bases and J by 5 bases, with 19 bases between them. CDR3 region: CASKGLGTHEQYF. Here the CDR3 DNA reads TGTGCCTCAAAGGGACTGGGGACCCACGAGCAGTACTTC.

The rearrangement links TRBV11-2 to TRBJ2-3; 9 positions agree with TRBD2. Germline-derived CDR1 and CDR2 are SGHAT and FQNNGV. The junction had 12 bases not matched to a gene; V was cut back by 5 bases and J by 3 bases. The CDR3 runs 17 residues. CDR3 region: CASSNTGWRGGTDTQYF. The CDR3 DNA reads TGTGCCAGCAGCAATACGGGATGGCGGGGGGGTACAGATACGCAGTATTTT.

The chain combines TRBV2 with TRBJ1-2; the D is unclear. Germline-derived CDR1 and CDR2 are SNHLY and FYNNEI. The CDR3 is 13 amino acids. V gave up 3 bases and J gave up 4 bases, with 9 bases separating them. In nucleotides, the CDR3 is TGTGCCAGCAGTGATTGGTCGGTCTATGGCTACACCTTC. This translates into CASSDWSVYGYTF.

The V gene is TRBV6-5, the J gene TRBJ2-3; no definite D call. From germline, CDR1 is MNHEY and CDR2 SVGAGI. The ends were cut back, 4 bases at V and 0 bases at J, with 11 bases in the middle. The CDR3 contains 15 residues. This CDR3 is CASSWSGTSTDTQYF. The DNA of the CDR3 is TGTGCCAGCAGTTGGTCGGGTACTAGCACAGATACGCAGTATTTT.

This clone has just one count. The rearrangement links TRBV5-4 to TRBJ2-3; 12 bases match TRBD2. CDR1 SGHNT and CDR2 YYREEE come from the germline V gene (reference sequence). CDR3 length equals 16 residues. V trimming: 4 bases; J trimming: 4 bases; junction bases outside the gene matches: 7. Here the CDR3 reads CASSPLAGGAADTQYF. The DNA of the CDR3 is TGTGCCAGCAGCCCGCTAGCGGGAGGGGCCGCAGATACGCAGTATTTT.

This clone was seen a few times. The chain has TRBV11-2 and TRBJ2-7; possible D gene TRBD2, 7 bases. Germline V gene lookup returns CDR1 SGHAT and CDR2 FQNNGV. Deletions cut 5 bases from V and 6 bases from J, with 14 bases between. The CDR3 length is 13 residues. The CDR3 loop is CASSVGGRGEQYF. The DNA for the CDR3 is TGTGCCAGCAGCGTCGGGGGGCGGGGCGAGCAGTACTTC.

The CDR3 here is CSVFGRAAVNTEAFF. In nucleotides, the CDR3 is TGCAGCGTTTTCGGGCGGGCGGCCGTGAACACTGAAGCTTTCTTT. The chain carries TRBV29-1 and TRBJ1-1, with unresolved D. CDR3 length: 15 amino acids. Germline-derived CDR1 and CDR2 are SQVTM and ANQGSEA. V gave up 5 bases and J gave up 0 bases, with 16 bases separating them.

The genes are TRBV18 and TRBJ1-2; D is undetermined. Germline CDR1 and CDR2: KGHSH and LQKENI. The CDR3 has 13 residues. Trimming removed 6 bases at V and 4 bases at J, with 12 bases between. This CDR3 is CASSMGSGYGYTF. The DNA of the CDR3 is TGTGCCAGCTCCATGGGGAGTGGCTATGGCTACACCTTC. The variable domain in full, with the rest retrieved from reference TRBV18 and TRBJ1-2, is NAGVMQNPRHLVRRRGQEARLRCSPMKGHSHVYWYRQLPEEGLKFMVYLQKENIIDESGMPKERFSAEFPKEGPSILRIQQVVRGDSAAYFCASSMGSGYGYTFGSGTRLTVV.

The V and J genes are TRBV11-2 and TRBJ2-7; TRBD1 matches at 11 bases. Germline trimming cut 3 bases from V and 6 bases from J; bases unmatched to any gene: 4. CDR1 is SGHAT and CDR2 is FQNNGV in the germline V gene. This CDR3 comprises 14 residues. CDR3 sequence (DNA): TGTGCCAGCAGCTTTGGACAGGGGGCGACCGAGCAGTACTTC. The encoded protein is CASSFGQGATEQYF.

This clone was observed a single time. This chain joins TRBV27 and TRBJ2-7, with 11 bases lining up with TRBD1. Germline CDR1 and CDR2: MNHEY and SMNVEV (reference sequence). The V gene end was trimmed by 2 bases and the J gene end by 6 bases; junction bases not matched to a gene: 9. The CDR3 consists of 16 residues. Written as DNA, the CDR3 is TGTGCCAGCAGTTTAAAGCGTCCGGGACAGGGGGGCGAGCAGTACTTC. The encoded protein is CASSLKRPGQGGEQYF.

This chain connects TRBV9 to TRBJ2-7, with D possibly matching TRBD2 (6 bases). Germline CDR1 SGDLS, CDR2 YYNGEE. V was pared by 2 bases and J by 2 bases, with 11 bases between. This CDR3 region has 14 residues. CDR3 coding DNA: TGTGCCAGCAGCGTGGGGACTTTCACCTACGAGCAGTACTTC. Encoded protein: CASSVGTFTYEQYF.

J is TRBJ2-1 and V is TRBV14; 10 bases line up with TRBD2. The CDR3 length is 15 residues. After removal of 1 base from V and 6 bases from J, the junction contained 3 bases not matched to a gene. The V gene's germline CDR1 is SGHDN and CDR2 FVKESK. The CDR3 here is CASSQVSGRFNEQFF. The CDR3 bases are TGTGCCAGCAGCCAAGTTAGCGGGAGGTTCAATGAGCAGTTCTTC.

In this sample, this clone turned up a few times. V gene TRBV5-1 combines with J gene TRBJ1-1, with a tentative D call TRBD1 (5 bases). CDR3 length: 16 amino acids. The germline CDR1 and CDR2 sequences are SGHRS and YFSETQ. V shed 1 base and J shed 6 bases, with 19 bases lying between them. The CDR3 bases are TGCGCCAGCAGCTTGCTGCCGATAGCGGGGGACTCTGAAGCTTTCTTT. This encodes CASSLLPIAGDSEAFF.

The gene calls are TRBV27 and TRBJ2-2; 8 bases fit TRBD2. V lost 7 bases to trimming and J lost 0 bases; unmatched junction nucleotides: 7. Germline CDR1 MNHEY, CDR2 SMNVEV (reference sequence). The CDR3 has 16 residues. The CDR3 DNA reads as TGTGCCAGCACCCAATTCGGGGGGGCGAACACCGGGGAGCTGTTTTTT. It is translated as CASTQFGGANTGELFF.

This CDR3 reads CASSLGVGLAGENIQYF. In nucleotides, the CDR3 is TGTGCCAGCAGCTTAGGTGTGGGACTAGCGGGGGAAAACATTCAGTACTTC. The chain joins TRBV7-8 to TRBJ2-4; 14 nucleotides match TRBD2. This CDR3 is 17 amino acids long. Germline CDR1 reads SGHVS; CDR2 reads FQNEAQ. V shed 1 base, J shed 5 bases, and the junction held 4 bases outside the gene matches. The whole variable domain, remainder taken from reference TRBV7-8 and TRBJ2-4, is GAGVSQSPRYKVAKRGQDVALRCDPISGHVSLFWYQQALGQGPEFLTYFQNEAQLDKSGLPSDRFFAERPEGSVSTLKIQRTQQEDSAVYLCASSLGVGLAGENIQYFGAGTRLSVL.